This TCR beta chain is from a study of CD8+ T cells in alopecia areata (dated by TCRdb to between 2017 and 2018). The study in broad terms: Treated patients were enrolled in an open-label pilot trial of oral tofacitinib at 5 to 10 mg twice daily for moderate-to-severe alopecia areata. On the human side, TCRbeta sequencing was run on scalp tissue and on sorted CD4+ and CD8+ peripheral blood T cells from healthy controls and from alopecia areata patients with either patchy or totalis/universalis disease. High-throughput TCRbeta sequencing was used to examine T cell clonal expansion in alopecia areata in both the C3H/HeJ mouse model and human patients. Tofacitinib-treated patients had biopsies at baseline and at 4 and 24 weeks of treatment, with a later scalp biopsy in several patients. Tofacitinib was given for 6 to 18 months, followed by 6 months of follow-up off drug to assess delayed response and recurrence. RNA was extracted with the PAXgene miRNA kit for fixed scalp, the miRNeasy kit for PBMCs, and the RNeasy kit for mouse skin. Clonality in the scalp was compared among normal scalp (n=4), patchy alopecia areata scalp (n=8), and alopecia totalis/universalis scalp (n=8). TCRbeta CDR3 regions were amplified by immunoSEQ multiplex PCR using 35 Vbeta forward and 13 Jbeta reverse primers.

Library method: the immunoSEQ multiplex PCR assay. To provide template for TCR sequencing, every sample had RNA extracted and reverse transcribed into cDNA. First-strand cDNA was synthesized with SuperScript III using a 2:1 mix of oligo-dT and random hexamers. A synthetic immune receptor repertoire was used to assess amplification bias, and residual bias was removed computationally. Processing in the source paper ran as follows. Raw reads were preprocessed to remove errors, and CDR3 was defined by IMGT conventions from the conserved cysteine to phenylalanine. Clonality was computed by normalizing Shannon entropy by log2 of the number of productive unique TCRs and subtracting the result from 1. Scalp TCRbeta sequences were cross-referenced with sorted blood CD4 and CD8 repertoires so that the CD4 or CD8 identity of scalp clones could be inferred. TCRdb took over this immuneACCESS table, retaining in-frame rearrangements with V and J assigned. Such tables are incomplete; in checked studies, under half of the missing clones stem from an unresolved V gene, and the remainder is unexplained. That table furnishes V, J and clone size, whereas the DNA furnished D and trimming. The sample table records 110,000 to 150,000 clones; roughly 61% of these occur just once. The ten biggest clones cover under 7.5% of the sample.

This specimen's time point label, per the study, means: baseline before oral tofacitinib. Lesional scalp punch biopsies and peripheral blood were collected from alopecia areata patients. PBMCs were separated by density centrifugation and stained for CD3, CD4 and CD8, after which CD4+ and CD8+ T cells were sorted on a FACSAria. Overall study outcomes, separate from this receptor: Shared TCR sequences between patients were less evident than in mice, which may be partly attributable to HLA diversity in the patient population. Scalp TCR repertoire analysis is complicated because resident alphabeta T cells in normal human skin are also sequenced, whereas mouse skin is dominated by gammadelta T cells. Compared with normal scalp, lesional scalp had higher clonality and more expanded CD8+ clones, particularly in alopecia totalis/universalis, a pattern that suggests antigenic drive.

A distance of 12 bases separates the germline ends of V and J, which lose 1 base and 5 bases respectively. CDR1 and CDR2, looked up from the germline V gene, are SGHDN and FVKESK. Including cysteine and phenylalanine, the CDR3 has 15 amino acids. This entry keeps only the CDR3 DNA: 45 bases, framed from base 1. In regard to this clone: It has no known antigen specificity. The sample holds no much larger clone one base away, and base qualities are not on file.

The source material was CD4+ T cells sorted from blood, sampled at week 0. This receptor was obtained from a human donor with alopecia areata. The rearranged segments are TRBV14 and TRBJ2-1, and the D gene may be TRBD1, 8 bases matching. Read as DNA, the sequence is TGTGCCAGCAGCCAAGTACAGGGGGGGAACAATGAGCAGTTCTTC. This encodes CASSQVQGGNNEQFF.